Below, 22 T cell receptor beta chains from the same sample are listed, as sequenced in a study of blood T cell repertoires in COVID-19. Generated by immunoSEQ multiplex PCR, the TCRdb table keeps only in-frame clones and is missing some. The table shows roughly 200,000 clones, with around 80% occurring only once. What was sequenced was peripheral blood. These receptors were obtained from a woman older than 75 with active or convalescent COVID-19.

J is TRBJ1-2 and V is TRBV11-2; TRBD1 agrees at 10 bases. CDR1 and CDR2 from the germline V gene are SGHAT and FQNNGV. The CDR3 runs 16 residues. The trim removed 5 bases at V and 3 bases at J, leaving 9 bases unmatched. CDR3 sequence reads: CASSPLRQGAHYGYTF. The CDR3 DNA reads as TGTGCCAGCAGCCCCCTAAGACAGGGGGCGCACTATGGCTACACCTTC.

The chain combines TRBV18 with TRBJ2-5, with 10 bases aligning to TRBD2. The CDR3 has 15 residues. Germline trimming cut 5 bases from V and 5 bases from J; bases unmatched to any gene: 8. Germline V gene lookup returns CDR1 KGHSH and CDR2 LQKENI. Here the CDR3 reads CASSSRTSGFETQYF. The CDR3 DNA sequence: TGTGCCAGCTCATCCCGGACTAGCGGATTTGAGACCCAGTACTTC.

The chain recombines TRBV3-1 (or the pseudogene TRBV3-2) with TRBJ2-7, with 8 nucleotides matching TRBD2. V lost 1 base and J lost 0; bases outside the gene matches: 5. The germline gives CDR1 LGHDT, CDR2 YNNKEL (reference sequence). This CDR3 contains 16 residues. CDR3 DNA: TGTGCCAGCAGCCAAGGTCGGGGGGGCAGCTCCTACGAGCAGTACTTC. Translating it yields CASSQGRGGSSYEQYF.

This chain links TRBV10-3 with TRBJ2-3; D gene unclear. Trimming stripped 4 bases from V and 1 base from J, with 9 bases between. CDR3 length equals 14 residues. CDR1 and CDR2 (germline): ENHRY, SYGVKD. The CDR3 DNA reads as TGTGCCATCAGTGTGGGTCGGGGCACAGATACGCAGTATTTT. It specifies CAISVGRGTDTQYF.

The rearrangement links TRBV13 to TRBJ1-6; no firm D call. V was trimmed by 1 base and J by 7 bases, leaving 17 bases between them. The CDR3 totals 17 residues. Germline V gene data show CDR1 as PRHDT and CDR2 as FYEKMQ (reference sequence). In DNA, the CDR3 is TGTGCCAGCAGCTTAGCTTCCTCTCGAGTCTCAAATTCACCCCTCCACTTT. It translates to CASSLASSRVSNSPLHF.

This clone appeared once. The rearrangement uses TRBV9 and TRBJ2-5, with 10 bases matching TRBD1. The CDR3 runs to 16 residues. Germline V gene lookup returns CDR1 SGDLS and CDR2 YYNGEE. J gave up 2 bases and V 3 bases, and 7 bases lay outside the gene matches. In DNA form, the CDR3 reads TGTGCCAGCAGCGAGGGGGACAGGGGTCTTCAAGAGACCCAGTACTTC. Residues: CASSEGDRGLQETQYF.

This clone showed up just a few times. The CDR3 sequence: CASSPGLGAKNIQYF. CDR3 sequence (DNA): TGTGCCAGCTCACCGGGACTAGGAGCCAAAAACATTCAGTACTTC. This chain joins TRBV18 and TRBJ2-4; 8 bases agree with TRBD2. The CDR3 has 15 amino acids. CDR1 and CDR2 from the germline V gene are KGHSH and LQKENI. V dropped 3 bases and J dropped 0; count of bases not matched to a gene: 1.

The rearrangement links TRBV5-6 to TRBJ1-2; D remains ambiguous. Trimming took off 0 bases at V and 9 bases at J, with 6 bases between the two ends. Germline loops: CDR1 SGHDT, CDR2 YYEEEE. CDR3 length: 11 residues. The CDR3 nucleotides are TGTGCCAGCAGCTTGGAGCGCCGCTACACCTTC. This sequence encodes CASSLERRYTF. Drawing the rest from reference TRBV5-6 and TRBJ1-2, the complete variable domain is DAGVTQSPTHLIKTRGQQVTLRCSPKSGHDTVSWYQQALGQGPQFIFQYYEEEERQRGNFPDRFSGHQFPNYSSELNVNALLLGDSALYLCASSLERRYTFGSGTRLTVV.

The gene calls are TRBV2 and TRBJ2-5; 8 positions match TRBD2. The CDR3 length is 16 residues. Germline assignment: CDR1 SNHLY and CDR2 FYNNEI. V was pared by 5 bases and J by 4 bases, with 12 bases of the junction left unmatched. CDR3 region: CASSPLSRGGRETQYF. CDR3 DNA: TGTGCCAGCAGTCCTCTCAGCCGGGGGGGCCGAGAGACCCAGTACTTC.

The genes are TRBV6-5 and TRBJ1-6; 10 bases map to TRBD1. CDR1 and CDR2 (germline): MNHEY, SVGAGI. The CDR3 sequence is 14 residues long. The V segment lost 6 bases and the J segment 9 bases; nucleotides outside the gene matches: 5. CDR3: CASRGGTGVSPLHF. The CDR3 DNA is TGTGCCAGCAGGGGGGGGACAGGGGTTTCACCCCTCCACTTT.

This rearrangement joins TRBV30 to TRBJ2-5; 7 nucleotides agree with TRBD2. Germline loops: CDR1 GTSNPN, CDR2 SVGIG (reference sequence). V lost 4 bases, J lost 0 bases, and 5 bases stayed unmatched. The CDR3 contains 14 residues. DNA of the CDR3: TGTGCCTGGACGGGGGGTTCGTACCAAGAGACCCAGTACTTC. Its translation: CAWTGGSYQETQYF.

The V gene is TRBV3-1 (or the pseudogene TRBV3-2), the J gene TRBJ2-3; TRBD2 agrees at 14 bases. Trimming cost V 4 bases and J 1 base; bases outside gene matches: 7. This CDR3 region has 18 residues. Germline V gene lookup returns CDR1 LGHDT and CDR2 YNNKEL (reference sequence). Written as DNA, the CDR3 is TGTGCCAGCAGCCTAGGGGGACTAGCGGGGGCGCGCACAGATACGCAGTATTTT. Its protein product is CASSLGGLAGARTDTQYF.

This clone was seen a handful of times. The chain joins TRBV5-1 to TRBJ1-2; 7 bases align to TRBD1. CDR3 size: 15 residues. J gave up 1 base and V 2 bases, and 5 bases lay outside the gene matches. CDR1 SGHRS and CDR2 YFSETQ come from the germline V gene. The CDR3 coding sequence is TGCGCCAGCAGCTTTCAGGGGGATCATAACTATGGCTACACCTTC. It translates to CASSFQGDHNYGYTF.

V is TRBV28 and J is TRBJ1-3; 7 bases line up with TRBD1. CDR1 and CDR2 (germline): MDHEN, SYDVKM. The junction had 8 bases not matched to a gene; V was cut back by 4 bases and J by 2 bases. The CDR3 consists of 16 residues. The CDR3 here is CASSSAAGGTGNTIYF. For the CDR3, the DNA is TGTGCCAGCAGTTCGGCAGCAGGGGGTACTGGAAACACCATATATTTT.

The V call is TRBV4-3, the J call TRBJ2-3; TRBD2 matches at 7 bases. The V gene end was trimmed by 1 base and the J gene end by 2 bases; junction bases not matched to a gene: 3. The germline gives CDR1 LGHNA, CDR2 YSLEER. The CDR3 contains 15 residues. CDR3 amino acids: CASSQGGSTTDTQYF. The CDR3 DNA sequence: TGCGCCAGCAGCCAAGGCGGGAGTACCACAGATACGCAGTATTTT.

The rearrangement links TRBV15 to TRBJ1-2, with no clear D. V lost 5 bases to trimming and J lost 8 bases, with 18 bases between them. This CDR3 contains 14 residues. CDR1 LNHNV and CDR2 YYDKDF come from the germline V gene (reference sequence). The CDR3 sequence: CATSASSRLGGYTF. In DNA form, the CDR3 reads TGTGCCACCAGCGCCTCTTCAAGACTTGGGGGCTACACCTTC.

The rearrangement uses TRBV18 and TRBJ1-5; possible D gene TRBD1, 5 bases. CDR3 length: 16 residues. V was shortened by 3 bases and J by 0 bases, with 12 bases between the two germline ends. From germline, CDR1 is KGHSH and CDR2 LQKENI. CDR3 residues: CASSPGSGRSNQPQHF. CDR3 bases: TGTGCCAGCTCACCGGGGTCAGGGCGTAGCAATCAGCCCCAGCATTTT.

V gene TRBV5-4 combines with J gene TRBJ1-1, with D possibly matching TRBD1 (5 bases). This CDR3 comprises 11 residues. Per germline, CDR1 SGHNT and CDR2 YYREEE (reference sequence). Trimming shortened V by 4 bases and J by 9 bases, and 10 bases separated the two germline ends. The CDR3 protein is CASSARGKAFF. For the CDR3, the DNA is TGTGCCAGCAGCGCCCGGGGGAAAGCTTTCTTT.

V usage is TRBV5-1 and J usage is TRBJ1-1; TRBD1 matches 8 bases. Germline-derived CDR1 and CDR2 are SGHRS and YFSETQ. After removal of 4 bases from V and 0 bases from J, the junction contained 8 bases not matched to a gene. The CDR3 is 16 amino acids. The CDR3 protein is CASSVGQANMNTEAFF. In nucleotides, the CDR3 is TGCGCCAGCAGCGTGGGACAGGCTAACATGAACACTGAAGCTTTCTTT.

The rearrangement uses TRBV9 and TRBJ2-4; D is uncertain. Germline V gene sequence: CDR1 SGDLS, CDR2 YYNGEE. The V end lost 0 bases, the J end lost 5 bases, and 9 bases lay between the germline ends. This CDR3 is 14 amino acids long. CDR3 DNA: TGTGCCAGCAGCGTAGATCCGTCCGAAAACATTCAGTACTTC. Translation gives CASSVDPSENIQYF. Combining the CDR3 with reference TRBV9 and TRBJ2-4 gives the whole variable domain DSGVTQTPKHLITATGQRVTLRCSPRSGDLSVYWYQQSLDQGLQFLIQYYNGEERAKGNILERFSAQQFPDLHSELNLSSLELGDSALYFCASSVDPSENIQYFGAGTRLSVL.

The rearrangement links TRBV18 to TRBJ2-7, with D tentatively TRBD2 (5 bases). Germline CDR1 is KGHSH and CDR2 is LQKENI. Trimming took off 3 bases at V and 3 bases at J, with 12 bases between the two ends. This CDR3 has 14 residues. CDR3 loop: CASSPRGPGYEQYF. The CDR3 DNA is TGTGCCAGCTCACCTCGAGGGCCGGGCTACGAGCAGTACTTC.

The V gene is TRBV18, the J gene TRBJ2-1, with D maybe TRBD1 (7 bases). The germline V and J ends were trimmed by 0 bases and 9 bases, with 15 bases remaining between them. The CDR3 runs 15 residues. From germline, CDR1 is KGHSH and CDR2 LQKENI. Written as DNA, the CDR3 is TGTGCCAGCTCACCACCACAGGGGAGGTGGGGTGAGCAGTTCTTC. This translates into CASSPPQGRWGEQFF.